These 27 T cell receptor beta chains share one sample of origin, sequenced in a study of blood T cells in healthy people across ages. The second PCR ran about 6 to 12 cycles with a sample-barcoded 5' primer and J-beta primers. TCRdb reprocessed the 5' RACE reads via MiXCR and lists one record per CDR3 protein. This table has some 920,000 distinct CDR3 sequences, approximately 50% appearing once. The sample consisted of blood. These receptors all come from an older woman in good health.

This clonotype was observed a handful of times. The chain employs TRBV7-6 and TRBJ1-2, with a tentative D call TRBD1 (5 bases). Germline CDR1 reads SGHVS; CDR2 reads FNYEAQ. V dropped 4 bases and J dropped 4 bases, with 13 bases sitting between them. The CDR3 contains 14 residues. This chain's CDR3 is CASSSGGALYGYTF. The CDR3 DNA reads TGTGCCAGCAGCTCGGGGGGAGCCCTCTATGGCTACACCTTC.

The chain couples TRBV6-5 to TRBJ2-1; tentatively, D is TRBD2 (5 bases). Trimming stripped 4 bases from V and 5 bases from J, with 12 bases between. CDR1 is MNHEY, CDR2 SVGAGI, per germline. The CDR3 has 14 residues. The CDR3 is CASSCSEADNEQFF. CDR3 nucleotides: TGTGCCAGCAGTTGCTCGGAGGCCGACAATGAGCAGTTCTTC.

The chain recombines TRBV28 with TRBJ1-6; D not resolved. Per the germline V gene, CDR1 is MDHEN and CDR2 is SYDVKM. The V gene lost 3 bases and the J gene lost 10 bases, with 4 bases spanning the gap. The CDR3 covers 11 residues. CDR3 sequence (DNA): TGTGCCAGCAGTTTGTTATCACCCCTCCACTTT. Amino acid sequence: CASSLLSPLHF.

V gene TRBV27 combines with J gene TRBJ2-7; D gene ambiguous. V lost 5 bases and J 6 bases, leaving 11 bases between the germline ends. The CDR3 contains 12 residues. The germline V gene has CDR1 MNHEY and CDR2 SMNVEV (reference sequence). The CDR3 loop is CASSRVGFEQYF. The DNA of the CDR3 is TGTGCCAGCAGTCGGGTGGGCTTCGAGCAGTACTTC.

The rearrangement links TRBV13 to TRBJ2-3; TRBD2 matches at 7 bases. The germline gives CDR1 PRHDT, CDR2 FYEKMQ (reference sequence). The CDR3 is made up of 16 amino acids. V was clipped by 4 bases and J by 0 bases; unmatched bases: 7. The CDR3 region has the DNA TGTGCCAGCAGCTCCCTTAGCGGGTCTAGCACAGATACGCAGTATTTT. Translating gives CASSSLSGSSTDTQYF.

V usage is TRBV5-1 and J usage is TRBJ1-1; no firm D call. Trimming shortened V by 4 bases and J by 3 bases, and 10 bases separated the two germline ends. Germline V lookup: CDR1 SGHRS, CDR2 YFSETQ. CDR3 size: 13 residues. The CDR3 loop is CASSPQSDTEAFF. In DNA, the CDR3 is TGCGCCAGCAGCCCCCAATCGGACACTGAAGCTTTCTTT.

The chain joins TRBV4-3 to TRBJ2-6; tentatively, D is TRBD2 (6 bases). Trimming took off 2 bases at V and 0 bases at J, with 20 bases between the two ends. The CDR3 spans 20 residues. CDR1 is LGHNA and CDR2 is YSLEER in the germline V gene. CDR3 DNA sequence: TGCGCCAGCAGCCAAAGGCGGAGTTTCTGGGGGGACTCTGGGGCCAACGTCCTGACTTTC. Protein product: CASSQRRSFWGDSGANVLTF.

Concerning this clonotype itself: A read error is possible here, since a much larger clone lies one base away. In nucleotides, the CDR3 is TGTGCCAGCAGTGTCCTGGGGGCCGAGACCCCGTACTTC. This sequence encodes CASSVLGAETPYF. The genes are TRBV2 and TRBJ2-5; the D gene is possibly TRBD1 (6 bases). This CDR3 contains 13 residues. Germline V gene lookup returns CDR1 SNHLY and CDR2 FYNNEI.

The V call is TRBV4-2, the J call TRBJ1-2; 7 positions match TRBD1. The CDR3 totals 18 residues. The ends lost 1 base at V and 0 bases at J; junction bases unmatched: 11. From germline, CDR1 is LGHNA and CDR2 YNFKEQ. The CDR3 DNA reads as TGTGCCAGCAGCCAAGTGGGGGCAGGGGGAACTTCTAACTATGGCTACACCTTC. Encoded protein: CASSQVGAGGTSNYGYTF.

The chain links TRBV5-1 to TRBJ2-7; D is possibly TRBD1 or TRBD2 (5 bases each). The CDR3 runs 14 residues. The germline gives CDR1 SGHRS, CDR2 YFSETQ. Trimming stripped 4 bases from V and 2 bases from J, with 13 bases between. CDR3 region: CASSLRDPTYEQYF. Written as DNA, the CDR3 is TGCGCCAGCAGCCTCCGGGACCCAACCTACGAGCAGTACTTC.

This clonotype was seen only a few times. V gene TRBV9 combines with J gene TRBJ2-5, with TRBD2 matching over 8 bases. CDR1 and CDR2 (germline): SGDLS, YYNGEE. V lost 3 bases to trimming and J lost 5 bases; unmatched junction nucleotides: 9. The CDR3 covers 15 residues. This chain's CDR3 is CASSGGSGRYETQYF. DNA for the CDR3: TGTGCCAGCAGCGGCGGGAGCGGGAGATATGAGACCCAGTACTTC.

The chain couples TRBV15 to TRBJ2-4; 12 bases are a match to TRBD2. The CDR3 is made up of 13 amino acids. Trimming cost V 0 bases and J 14 bases; bases outside gene matches: 2. Germline V gene lookup returns CDR1 LNHNV and CDR2 YYDKDF (reference sequence). CDR3 DNA sequence: TGTGCCACCAGCAGAGACAGGACTAGCGGGAAGTACTTC. Translated: CATSRDRTSGKYF.

Worth noting for this clonotype: One junction end disagrees with the germline gene, perhaps due to a read error. The chain has TRBV4-2 and TRBJ2-7; 11 nucleotides line up with TRBD2. The CDR3 extends over 16 amino acids. Germline CDR1 reads LGHNA; CDR2 reads YNFKEQ. CDR3 in amino acids: CASSQDLAGGLYVQYF. The CDR3 nucleotides read TGTGCCAGCAGCCAAGATCTAGCGGGAGGACTCTACGTGCAGTACTTC.

The chain employs TRBV15 and TRBJ1-2; D is unclear. Trimming removed 4 bases from V and 8 bases from J, with 14 bases in between. This CDR3 region has 13 residues. Germline-derived CDR1 and CDR2 are LNHNV and YYDKDF (reference sequence). CDR3 in amino acids: CATSNMGRYGYTF. The CDR3 nucleotides are TGTGCCACCAGCAACATGGGGAGGTACGGCTACACCTTC.

The rearrangement links TRBV7-2 to TRBJ2-2, with D unclear. Germline CDR1 is SGHTA and CDR2 is FQGNSA. V was clipped by 1 base and J by 2 bases, with 14 bases between them. The CDR3 sequence is 17 residues long. As DNA, the CDR3 is TGTGCCAGCAGCTTAGGTTCTTGGTCTCTTAACACCGGGGAGCTGTTTTTT. It yields the protein CASSLGSWSLNTGELFF.

This clonotype has more than one count but fewer than ten. This chain links TRBV11-2 with TRBJ2-7; D might be TRBD1 or TRBD2, each matching 6 bases. The CDR3 sequence is 15 residues long. Germline lookup yields CDR1 SGHAT and CDR2 FQNNGV. V was clipped by 4 bases and J by 3 bases, with 16 bases between them. CDR3 sequence reads: CASSSNPGAVYEQYF. CDR3 sequence (DNA): TGTGCCAGCAGCTCTAACCCGGGGGCGGTCTACGAGCAGTACTTC.

The chain couples TRBV28 to TRBJ1-2; the D gene is possibly TRBD1 (6 bases). From germline, CDR1 is MDHEN and CDR2 SYDVKM. The CDR3 is 13 amino acids. Trimming took off 5 bases at V and 9 bases at J, with 16 bases between the two ends. This CDR3 reads CASSAGAKARYTF. The CDR3, as DNA: TGTGCCAGCAGTGCAGGGGCGAAGGCCCGCTACACCTTC.

This clonotype appeared a few times. The chain is built from TRBV5-1 and TRBJ2-1; tentative D call: TRBD2 (6 bases). In germline, CDR1 is SGHRS, CDR2 YFSETQ. This CDR3 has 14 residues. Trimming took off 5 bases at V and 3 bases at J, with 12 bases between the two ends. The CDR3 region is CASRSSGDYNEQFF. The CDR3 DNA sequence: TGCGCCAGCAGGAGCTCGGGGGACTACAATGAGCAGTTCTTC.

The chain carries TRBV27 and TRBJ1-3; D gene ambiguous. There are 12 residues in the CDR3. V shed 7 bases and J shed 4 bases, with 8 bases lying between them. Germline V CDR1 and CDR2: MNHEY, SMNVEV (reference sequence). CDR3 DNA: TGTGCCAGCATCGGATGGGGAAACACCATATATTTT. Protein product: CASIGWGNTIYF.

This clonotype showed up just a few times. The chain couples TRBV29-1 to TRBJ2-1, with 13 bases identical to TRBD2. The CDR3 sequence is 18 residues long. CDR1 and CDR2 from the germline V gene are SQVTM and ANQGSEA. J gave up 1 base and V 0 bases, and 6 bases lay outside the gene matches. The CDR3 protein is CSVEDPGLAGRSYNEQFF. The DNA for the CDR3 is TGCAGCGTTGAAGACCCGGGACTAGCGGGAAGATCCTACAATGAGCAGTTCTTC.

The rearrangement joins TRBV7-9 to TRBJ1-4; a possible D gene is TRBD1 (6 bases). The V and J ends lost 4 bases and 6 bases respectively, with 18 bases between them. Looked up from germline, CDR1 is SEHNR and CDR2 is FQNEAQ (reference sequence). The CDR3 is made up of 16 amino acids. This CDR3 is CASSSTRQADDEKLFF. As DNA, the CDR3 is TGTGCCAGCAGCTCCACTAGACAGGCTGATGATGAAAAACTGTTTTTT.

The rearrangement uses TRBV20-1 and TRBJ2-5; D remains ambiguous. The end of the DNA is better explained by TRBJ2-7, so the J call may be wrong. The germline V gene has CDR1 DFQATT and CDR2 SNEGSKA (reference sequence). This CDR3 comprises 13 residues. CDR3 sequence: CSARVRSSYEQYF. CDR3 nucleotides: TGCAGTGCTAGGGTGCGGTCGAGCTACGAGCAGTACTTC.

Turning to this clonotype: An end of the junction differs from the germline gene, which may be a read error. The genes are TRBV5-1 and TRBJ2-7, with D perhaps given as TRBD1 or TRBD2 (5 bases each). Per germline, CDR1 SGHRS and CDR2 YFSETQ. This CDR3 is built from 15 residues. The CDR3 region is CTSSSVRGGSYEQYF. Written as DNA, the CDR3 is TGCACCAGCAGCTCGGTCCGGGGCGGATCCTACGAGCAGTACTTC.

This chain links TRBV12-3 or TRBV12-4 with TRBJ2-7; the match to TRBD2 covers 10 bases. V gave up 7 bases and J gave up 3 bases; unmatched junction bases: 6. CDR3 length: 14 residues. CDR3 sequence (DNA): TGTGCCAGCACCTCCGGGACTAGCGACTACGAGCAGTACTTC. Its protein is CASTSGTSDYEQYF.

The chain joins TRBV28 to TRBJ2-2, with a tentative D call TRBD2 (5 bases). The CDR3 runs to 13 residues. Between the trimmed V and J ends, which lost 7 bases and 5 bases, there was a span of 11 bases. Germline-derived CDR1 and CDR2 are MDHEN and SYDVKM. CDR3 region: CASTNGGTGELFF. For the CDR3, the DNA is TGTGCCAGCACAAACGGCGGGACCGGGGAGCTGTTTTTT.

This clonotype was seen only once. V and J are TRBV12-3 or TRBV12-4 and TRBJ2-7; no clear D gene. The DNA end favors TRBJ2-5, so the J call may be wrong. The CDR3 is 14 residues long. CDR3 residues: CASSVSYRLETQYF. In DNA, the CDR3 is TGTGCCAGCAGTGTGTCTTACAGACTAGAGACCCAGTACTTC.

This clonotype has a handful of counts. V usage is TRBV20-1 and J usage is TRBJ1-4; no clear D gene. V was trimmed by 2 bases and J by 0 bases, leaving 7 bases between them. Germline CDR1 and CDR2: DFQATT and SNEGSKA (reference sequence). The CDR3 spans 14 residues. The CDR3 sequence: CSARFGATNEKLFF. The CDR3 DNA is TGCAGTGCTAGATTTGGGGCAACTAATGAAAAACTGTTTTTT.